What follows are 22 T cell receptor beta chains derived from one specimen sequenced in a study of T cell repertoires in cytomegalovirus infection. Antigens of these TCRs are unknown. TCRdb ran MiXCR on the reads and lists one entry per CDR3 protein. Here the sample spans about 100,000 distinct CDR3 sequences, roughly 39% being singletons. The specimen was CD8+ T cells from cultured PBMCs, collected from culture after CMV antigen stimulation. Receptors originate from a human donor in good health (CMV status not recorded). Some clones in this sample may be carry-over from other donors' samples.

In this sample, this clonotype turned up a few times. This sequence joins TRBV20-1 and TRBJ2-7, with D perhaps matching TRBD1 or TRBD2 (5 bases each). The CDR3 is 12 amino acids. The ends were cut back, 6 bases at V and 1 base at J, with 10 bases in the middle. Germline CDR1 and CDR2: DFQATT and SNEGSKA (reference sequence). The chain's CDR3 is CSAPWGSYEQYF. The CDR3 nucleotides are TGCAGTGCCCCTTGGGGGTCCTACGAGCAGTACTTC.

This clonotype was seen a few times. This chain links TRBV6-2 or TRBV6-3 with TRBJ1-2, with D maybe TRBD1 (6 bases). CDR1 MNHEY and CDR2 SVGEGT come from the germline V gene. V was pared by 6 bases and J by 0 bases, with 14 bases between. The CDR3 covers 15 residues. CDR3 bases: TGTGCCAGCAGCCTCGACAGGAAAGCTAACTATGGCTACACCTTC. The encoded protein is CASSLDRKANYGYTF.

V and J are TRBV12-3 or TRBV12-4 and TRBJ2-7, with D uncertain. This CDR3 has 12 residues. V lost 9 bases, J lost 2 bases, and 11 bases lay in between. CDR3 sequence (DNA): TGTGCCAGTACGTTTAGACCCTACGAGCAGTACTTC. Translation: CASTFRPYEQYF.

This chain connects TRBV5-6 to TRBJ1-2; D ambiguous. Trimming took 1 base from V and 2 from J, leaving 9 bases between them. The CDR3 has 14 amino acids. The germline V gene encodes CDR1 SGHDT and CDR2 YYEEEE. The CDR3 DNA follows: TGTGCCAGCAGCTTGTACAAGCAGAACTATGGCTACACCTTC. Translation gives CASSLYKQNYGYTF.

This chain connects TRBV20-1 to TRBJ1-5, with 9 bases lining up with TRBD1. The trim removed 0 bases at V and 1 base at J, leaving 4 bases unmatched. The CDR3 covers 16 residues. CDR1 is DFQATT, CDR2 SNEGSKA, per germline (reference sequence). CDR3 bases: TGCAGTGCTAGAGATCATGACAGGGGGAGCAATCAGCCCCAGCATTTT. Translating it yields CSARDHDRGSNQPQHF.

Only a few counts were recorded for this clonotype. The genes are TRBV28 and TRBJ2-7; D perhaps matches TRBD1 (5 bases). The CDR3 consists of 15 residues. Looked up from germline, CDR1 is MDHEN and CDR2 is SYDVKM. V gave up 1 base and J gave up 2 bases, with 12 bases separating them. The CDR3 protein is CASSLSRQPTYEQYF. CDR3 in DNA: TGTGCCAGCAGTTTATCCCGACAGCCTACCTACGAGCAGTACTTC.

The CDR3 reads CASRPGQYYNSPLHF. CDR3 DNA sequence: TGTGCCAGCAGACCGGGACAGTACTATAATTCACCCCTCCACTTT. The V gene is TRBV28, the J gene TRBJ1-6; 7 nucleotides agree with TRBD1. The germline gives CDR1 MDHEN, CDR2 SYDVKM. J gave up 3 bases and V 6 bases, and 5 bases lay outside the gene matches. This CDR3 contains 15 residues.

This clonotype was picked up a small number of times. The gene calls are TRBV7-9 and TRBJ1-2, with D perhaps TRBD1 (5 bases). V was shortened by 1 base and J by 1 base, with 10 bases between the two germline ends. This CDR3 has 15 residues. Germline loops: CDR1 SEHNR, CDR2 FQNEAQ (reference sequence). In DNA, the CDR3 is TGTGCCAGCAGCTTAGACTCGACAGTTAACTATGGCTACACCTTC. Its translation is CASSLDSTVNYGYTF. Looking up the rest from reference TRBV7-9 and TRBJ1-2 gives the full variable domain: DTGVSQNPRHKITKRGQNVTFRCDPISEHNRLYWYRQTLGQGPEFLTYFQNEAQLEKSRLLSDRFSAERPKGSFSTLEIQRTEQGDSAMYLCASSLDSTVNYGYTFGSGTRLTVV.

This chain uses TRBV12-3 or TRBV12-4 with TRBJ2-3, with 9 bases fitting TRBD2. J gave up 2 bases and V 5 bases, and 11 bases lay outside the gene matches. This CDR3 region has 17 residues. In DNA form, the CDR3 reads TGTGCCAGCAGTCCCGAACAGCGGGGGGTCCTCACAGATACGCAGTATTTT. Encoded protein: CASSPEQRGVLTDTQYF.

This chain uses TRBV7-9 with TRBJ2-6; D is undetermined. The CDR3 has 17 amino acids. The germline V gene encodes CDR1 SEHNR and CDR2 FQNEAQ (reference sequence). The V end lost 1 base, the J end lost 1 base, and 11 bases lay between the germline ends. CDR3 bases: TGTGCCAGCAGCTTAGGAGGTTTGGGGTCTGGGGCCAACGTCCTGACTTTC. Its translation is CASSLGGLGSGANVLTF.

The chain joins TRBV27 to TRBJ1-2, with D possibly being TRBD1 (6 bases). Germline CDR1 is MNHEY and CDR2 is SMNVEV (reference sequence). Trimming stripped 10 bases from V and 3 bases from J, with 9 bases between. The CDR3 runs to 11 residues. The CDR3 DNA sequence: TGTGCCACACGGACAGACTATGGCTACACCTTC. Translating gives CATRTDYGYTF.

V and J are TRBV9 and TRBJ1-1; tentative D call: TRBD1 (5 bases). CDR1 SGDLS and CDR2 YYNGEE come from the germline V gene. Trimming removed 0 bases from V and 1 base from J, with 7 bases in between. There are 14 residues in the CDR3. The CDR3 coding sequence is TGTGCCAGCAGCGTAGCAGACAGGAACACTGAAGCTTTCTTT. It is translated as CASSVADRNTEAFF. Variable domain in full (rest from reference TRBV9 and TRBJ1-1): DSGVTQTPKHLITATGQRVTLRCSPRSGDLSVYWYQQSLDQGLQFLIQYYNGEERAKGNILERFSAQQFPDLHSELNLSSLELGDSALYFCASSVADRNTEAFFGQGTRLTVV.

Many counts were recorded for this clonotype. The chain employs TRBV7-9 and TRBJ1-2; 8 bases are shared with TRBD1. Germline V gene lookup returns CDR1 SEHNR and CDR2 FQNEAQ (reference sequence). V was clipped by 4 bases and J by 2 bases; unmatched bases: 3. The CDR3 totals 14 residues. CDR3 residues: CASSSTGANYGYTF. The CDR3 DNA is TGTGCCAGCAGCTCGACAGGGGCGAACTATGGCTACACCTTC.

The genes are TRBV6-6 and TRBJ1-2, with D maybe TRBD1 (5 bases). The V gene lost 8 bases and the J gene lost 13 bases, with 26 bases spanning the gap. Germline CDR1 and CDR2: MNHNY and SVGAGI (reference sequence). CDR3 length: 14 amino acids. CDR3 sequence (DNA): TGTGCCAGCTTTGGGGCCTATCCTATTTATTGGTTCACCTTC. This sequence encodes CASFGAYPIYWFTF.

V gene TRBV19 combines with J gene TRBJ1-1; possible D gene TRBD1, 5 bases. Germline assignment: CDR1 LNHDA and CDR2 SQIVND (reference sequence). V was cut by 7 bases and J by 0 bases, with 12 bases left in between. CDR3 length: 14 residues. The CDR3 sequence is CASTPRGMNTEAFF. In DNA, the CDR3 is TGTGCCAGTACCCCCCGGGGGATGAACACTGAAGCTTTCTTT.

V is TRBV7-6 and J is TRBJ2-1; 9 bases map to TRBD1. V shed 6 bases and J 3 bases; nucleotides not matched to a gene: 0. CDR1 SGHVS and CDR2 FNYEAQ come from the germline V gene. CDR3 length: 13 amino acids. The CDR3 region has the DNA TGTGCCAGCAGGGGACAGGGCTACAATGAGCAGTTCTTC. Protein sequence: CASRGQGYNEQFF.

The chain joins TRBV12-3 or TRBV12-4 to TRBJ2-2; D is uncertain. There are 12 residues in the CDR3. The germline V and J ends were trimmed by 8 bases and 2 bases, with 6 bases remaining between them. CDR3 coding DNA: TGTGCCAGCGACGCTAACACCGGGGAGCTGTTTTTT. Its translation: CASDANTGELFF.

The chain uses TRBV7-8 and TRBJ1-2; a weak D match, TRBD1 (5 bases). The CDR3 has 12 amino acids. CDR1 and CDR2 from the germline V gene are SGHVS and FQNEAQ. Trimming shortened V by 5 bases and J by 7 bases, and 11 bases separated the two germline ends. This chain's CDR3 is CASSTGSGGYTF. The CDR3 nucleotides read TGTGCCAGCAGCACAGGATCGGGTGGCTACACCTTC.

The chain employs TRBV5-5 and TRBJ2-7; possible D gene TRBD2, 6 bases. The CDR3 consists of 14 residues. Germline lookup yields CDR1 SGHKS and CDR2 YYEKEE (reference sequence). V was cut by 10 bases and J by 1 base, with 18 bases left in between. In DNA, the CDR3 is TGTGCCTCCGGAGCGGGCGTCGGGTCCTACGAGCAGTACTTC. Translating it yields CASGAGVGSYEQYF.

The CDR3 DNA reads as TGTGCCAGCAGTAACTCACTAGAGGACCAATATAGCACAGATACGCAGTATTTT. This translates into CASSNSLEDQYSTDTQYF. The gene calls are TRBV6-1 and TRBJ2-3, with D possibly being TRBD2 (5 bases). V was cut by 5 bases and J by 0 bases, with 21 bases left in between. This CDR3 contains 18 residues. CDR1 and CDR2 from the germline V gene are MNHNS and SASEGT.

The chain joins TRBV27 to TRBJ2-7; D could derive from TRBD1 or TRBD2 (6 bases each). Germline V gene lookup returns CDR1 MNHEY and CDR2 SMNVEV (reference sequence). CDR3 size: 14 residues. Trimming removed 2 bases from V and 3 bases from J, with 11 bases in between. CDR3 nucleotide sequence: TGTGCCAGCAGTTTAGTAGGGGGGAACTACGAGCAGTACTTC. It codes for CASSLVGGNYEQYF.

CDR3 loop: CASSLVGDGQETQYF. CDR3 coding DNA: TGTGCCAGCAGCTTAGTTGGGGATGGCCAAGAGACCCAGTACTTC. The chain uses TRBV7-9 and TRBJ2-5; no reliable D call. V shed 1 base and J shed 1 base, with 10 bases lying between them. This CDR3 has 15 amino acids. Germline lookup yields CDR1 SEHNR and CDR2 FQNEAQ (reference sequence).